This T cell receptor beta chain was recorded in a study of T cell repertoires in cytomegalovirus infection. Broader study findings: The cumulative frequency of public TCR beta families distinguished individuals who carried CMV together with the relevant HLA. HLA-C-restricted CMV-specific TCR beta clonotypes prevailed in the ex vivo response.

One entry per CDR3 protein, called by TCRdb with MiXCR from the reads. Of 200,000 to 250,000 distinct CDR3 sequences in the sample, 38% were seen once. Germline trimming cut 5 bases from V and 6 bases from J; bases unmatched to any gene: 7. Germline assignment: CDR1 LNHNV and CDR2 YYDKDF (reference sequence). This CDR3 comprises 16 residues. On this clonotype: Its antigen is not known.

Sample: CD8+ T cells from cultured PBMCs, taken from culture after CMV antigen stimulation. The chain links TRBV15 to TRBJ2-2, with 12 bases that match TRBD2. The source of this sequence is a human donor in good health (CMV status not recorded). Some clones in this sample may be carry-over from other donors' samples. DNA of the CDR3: TGTGCCACCAGCGGACTAGCGGGAATTAGTGCCGGGGAGCTGTTTTTT. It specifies CATSGLAGISAGELFF. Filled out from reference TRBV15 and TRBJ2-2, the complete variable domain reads DAMVIQNPRYQVTQFGKPVTLSCSQTLNHNVMYWYQQKSSQAPKLLFHYYDKDFNNEADTPDNFQSRRPNTSFCFLDIRSPGLGDTAMYLCATSGLAGISAGELFFGEGSRLTVL.